This TCR beta chain was retrieved from a study of T cells after yellow fever vaccination. The germline V gene encodes CDR1 MDHEN and CDR2 SYDVKM. The CDR3 runs to 14 residues. This clonotype was counted between two and nine times. Its target is unknown. One junction end does not reproduce the germline sequence, and a read error may be involved. Study conclusions and caveats: A large majority of primary-vaccination clones showed up again after the booster (approximately 95% CD4, 88% CD8).

TCRdb ran MiXCR on the 5' RACE reads and lists one entry per CDR3 protein. This table has about 310,000 distinct CDR3 sequences, 3.6% appearing once. This clonotype was obtained from a man between 18 and 29 years old who received the YFV17D yellow fever vaccine. This chain connects TRBV28 to TRBJ1-5; D is unclear. Specimen: PBMCs, collected on the day of the yellow fever booster vaccination. In nucleotides, the CDR3 is TGTGCCAGCAGCTTATACAGTATCAATCAGCCCCAGCATTTT. Protein: CASSLYSINQPQHF.